This T cell receptor beta chain was captured in a study of T cells after posttransplantation cyclophosphamide. Cyclophosphamide on days +3 and +4 followed busulfan-fludarabine conditioning and a marrow graft. About this clone: Antigen unknown.

Study-wide findings and caveats: TRB overlap between skin or GI tissue T cells and blood was limited. Recipient CMV seropositivity and CMV reactivation strongly tracked TRB clonality.

TCRdb's table, derived via immunoSEQ multiplex PCR, lists solely in-frame clones and lacks some. The profile shows tens of thousands of clones, about 92% of them singletons. V was pared by 0 bases and J by 4 bases, with 10 bases between. Germline V gene sequence: CDR1 SGHDT, CDR2 YYEEEE. The length of the CDR3 is 15 residues. This material consisted of PBMCs, taken roughly 60 days after allogeneic stem cell transplant with posttransplant cyclophosphamide. This rearrangement joins TRBV5-6 to TRBJ2-2; D not resolved. This clonotype originated in a male patient between 60 and 69 years old who received an allogeneic stem cell transplant from a related donor and was CMV-positive. Some T cells may possibly be graft donor cells. The CDR3 protein is CASSLAHRVTGELFF. CDR3 sequence (DNA): TGTGCCAGCAGCTTGGCCCACCGAGTCACCGGGGAGCTGTTTTTT.